One sample yielded the 17 T cell receptor beta chains listed below, sequenced in a study of CD8 T cells in ankylosing spondylitis. Antigens of these TCRs are unknown. Findings of the study overall: Apparently characteristic of ankylosing spondylitis blood was a TCR beta motif (fewer than ten highly homologous variants).

TCRdb passed the 5' RACE reads through MiXCR, listing each CDR3 protein once. The sample yields roughly 220,000 distinct CDR3 sequences, about 18% seen once. Input material: blood, either unsorted or a sorted T cell fraction (not recorded which). These receptors originate from a male donor with ankylosing spondylitis.

The V call is TRBV29-1, the J call TRBJ2-7, with D possibly matching TRBD1 (5 bases). Germline CDR1 is SQVTM and CDR2 is ANQGSEA. The CDR3 spans 12 residues. The V and J ends lost 5 bases and 2 bases respectively, with 10 bases between them. This CDR3 is CSVQGLTYEQYF. DNA of the CDR3: TGCAGCGTTCAGGGCCTTACCTACGAGCAGTACTTC.

This clonotype was observed a handful of times. This sequence joins TRBV7-2 and TRBJ1-6; TRBD1 might be the D (5 bases). The CDR3 has 17 residues. Germline CDR1 SGHTA, CDR2 FQGNSA. The germline V and J ends were trimmed by 1 base and 6 bases, with 16 bases remaining between them. CDR3 residues: CASSLGEGVLGNSPLHF. The CDR3 DNA reads TGTGCCAGCAGCTTAGGGGAAGGGGTTTTAGGTAATTCACCCCTCCACTTT.

This clonotype was detected a few times. The V gene is TRBV12-3 or TRBV12-4, the J gene TRBJ2-7; TRBD1 matches at 7 bases. The CDR3 extends over 14 amino acids. V shed 4 bases, J shed 4 bases, and the junction held 7 bases outside the gene matches. The CDR3 DNA reads TGTGCCAGCAGTTCTACAGGGACAGATTACGAGCAGTACTTC. Amino acids: CASSSTGTDYEQYF.

Only a few counts were recorded for this clonotype. An end of the junction differs from the germline gene, which may be a read error. The J gene is TRBJ1-2, the V gene TRBV20-1, with no clear D. Germline V gene data show CDR1 as DFQATT and CDR2 as SNEGSKA (reference sequence). CDR3 length: 13 amino acids. CDR3 nucleotide sequence: TGCAGTGCTAGAGTAGACTTACATCCCCACCATTTCTTC. It yields the protein CSARVDLHPHHFF.

The V gene is TRBV6-2 or TRBV6-3, the J gene TRBJ2-7; possible D gene TRBD2, 6 bases. In germline, CDR1 is MNHEY, CDR2 SVGEGT. The CDR3 spans 13 residues. Trimming removed 7 bases from V and 0 bases from J, with 10 bases in between. In DNA, the CDR3 is TGTGCCAGCATGGAGGGTGTCTCCTACGAGCAGTACTTC. Its protein product is CASMEGVSYEQYF.

The chain is built from TRBV2 and TRBJ2-5; D may be TRBD2 (6 bases). The CDR3 is 13 residues long. In germline, CDR1 is SNHLY, CDR2 FYNNEI. V was clipped by 5 bases and J by 2 bases, with 9 bases between them. The CDR3 protein is CASSPRGQETQYF. In nucleotides, the CDR3 is TGTGCCAGCAGTCCTCGGGGGCAAGAGACCCAGTACTTC.

The sample holds many counts of this clonotype. The chain recombines TRBV12-3 or TRBV12-4 with TRBJ1-1; weak D call: TRBD1 (5 bases). Trimming cost V 6 bases and J 4 bases, with 12 bases left between them. This CDR3 contains 13 residues. The CDR3 loop is CASRPGGGTEAFF. The CDR3 DNA follows: TGTGCCAGCAGACCCGGGGGGGGCACTGAAGCTTTCTTT.

This clonotype was counted between two and nine times. This chain links TRBV24-1 with TRBJ2-1; D unresolved. Between the trimmed V and J ends, which lost 2 bases and 7 bases, there was a span of 8 bases. The CDR3 covers 13 residues. Germline CDR1 reads KGHDR; CDR2 reads SFDVKD. In DNA form, the CDR3 reads TGTGCCACCAGTGATTGGGCCGGGAATGAGCAGTTCTTC. Translating it yields CATSDWAGNEQFF.

The V gene is TRBV11-2, the J gene TRBJ2-4; TRBD2 matches at 7 bases. The germline V gene encodes CDR1 SGHAT and CDR2 FQNNGV. After removal of 1 base from V and 2 bases from J, the junction contained 14 bases not matched to a gene. The CDR3 is 19 amino acids. The CDR3 loop reads CASSLVSFTAGATKNIQYF. The CDR3 DNA is TGTGCCAGCAGCTTAGTAAGCTTTACCGCGGGAGCAACCAAAAACATTCAGTACTTC.

This clonotype was observed a few times. The CDR3 DNA reads TGTGCCAGCAGCGTACGACCGACAGGGGGATACGGAAACACCATATATTTT. Translated, it gives CASSVRPTGGYGNTIYF. The rearrangement joins TRBV7-2 to TRBJ1-3; the match to TRBD1 covers 9 bases. The CDR3 extends over 17 amino acids. With V trimmed by 5 bases and J by 4 bases, 12 bases remained unmatched. Germline V gene data show CDR1 as SGHTA and CDR2 as FQGNSA.

This clonotype was seen only a few times. The chain carries TRBV12-3 or TRBV12-4 and TRBJ2-3, with D possibly matching TRBD2 (6 bases). V was trimmed by 2 bases and J by 0 bases, leaving 12 bases between them. The CDR3 is 16 residues long. CDR3 nucleotide sequence: TGTGCCAGCAGTTTATGGGCGGGACTTAGCACAGATACGCAGTATTTT. Its protein is CASSLWAGLSTDTQYF.

The gene calls are TRBV7-9 and TRBJ2-1, with TRBD1 identical over 8 bases. CDR1 SEHNR and CDR2 FQNEAQ come from the germline V gene (reference sequence). The CDR3 has 16 amino acids. V shed 5 bases and J 1 base; nucleotides not matched to a gene: 7. CDR3 sequence reads: CASSDRGPLSYNEQFF. The CDR3 DNA reads TGTGCCAGCAGCGACAGGGGCCCCCTTTCCTACAATGAGCAGTTCTTC.

In regard to this clonotype: One base away lies a much larger clone, so this may be a sequencing read error. The rearrangement links TRBV27 to TRBJ2-2; 8 positions agree with TRBD1. V dropped 6 bases and J dropped 6; count of bases not matched to a gene: 3. The CDR3 sequence is 13 residues long. Germline assignment: CDR1 MNHEY and CDR2 SMNVEV (reference sequence). CDR3 nucleotides: TGTGCCAGCAGCATACAGGGGGCCGGGGAGCTGTTTTTT. Translating gives CASSIQGAGELFF.

This clonotype has ten or more counts. The CDR3 reads CASSRDSYNEQFF. In nucleotides, the CDR3 is TGCGCCAGCAGCAGGGACTCTTACAATGAGCAGTTCTTC. This rearrangement joins TRBV5-1 to TRBJ2-1, with D possibly being TRBD2 (6 bases). V lost 4 bases and J 4 bases, leaving 9 bases between the germline ends. Germline V gene data show CDR1 as SGHRS and CDR2 as YFSETQ. This CDR3 contains 13 residues.

The chain couples TRBV5-1 to TRBJ2-7; 7 nucleotides align to TRBD1. V lost 4 bases, J lost 2 bases, and 6 bases stayed unmatched. The CDR3 has 14 residues. Germline assignment: CDR1 SGHRS and CDR2 YFSETQ. CDR3 sequence: CASSPGQDPYEQYF. The DNA for the CDR3 is TGCGCCAGCAGCCCCGGACAGGACCCCTACGAGCAGTACTTC. The variable domain in full, completed from reference TRBV5-1 and TRBJ2-7, reads KAGVTQTPRYLIKTRGQQVTLSCSPISGHRSVSWYQQTPGQGLQFLFEYFSETQRNKGNFPGRFSGRQFSNSRSEMNVSTLELGDSALYLCASSPGQDPYEQYFGPGTRLTVT.

This clonotype was detected a few times. The V gene is TRBV9, the J gene TRBJ2-1; a weak D match, TRBD1 (6 bases). This CDR3 comprises 13 residues. Germline assignment: CDR1 SGDLS and CDR2 YYNGEE. Trimming stripped 3 bases from V and 3 bases from J, with 7 bases between. CDR3 loop: CASSAGDYNEQFF. For the CDR3, the DNA is TGTGCCAGCAGCGCAGGGGACTACAATGAGCAGTTCTTC.

The genes are TRBV11-1 and TRBJ2-3; the match to TRBD2 covers 13 bases. Trimming cost V 1 base and J 6 bases; bases outside gene matches: 10. This CDR3 contains 18 residues. The germline CDR1 and CDR2 sequences are SGHAT and FQDESV (reference sequence). In DNA form, the CDR3 reads TGTGCCAGCAGCTTAGATTTTGGACTAGCGGGAGTTTCTGATACGCAGTATTTT. Its translation is CASSLDFGLAGVSDTQYF.